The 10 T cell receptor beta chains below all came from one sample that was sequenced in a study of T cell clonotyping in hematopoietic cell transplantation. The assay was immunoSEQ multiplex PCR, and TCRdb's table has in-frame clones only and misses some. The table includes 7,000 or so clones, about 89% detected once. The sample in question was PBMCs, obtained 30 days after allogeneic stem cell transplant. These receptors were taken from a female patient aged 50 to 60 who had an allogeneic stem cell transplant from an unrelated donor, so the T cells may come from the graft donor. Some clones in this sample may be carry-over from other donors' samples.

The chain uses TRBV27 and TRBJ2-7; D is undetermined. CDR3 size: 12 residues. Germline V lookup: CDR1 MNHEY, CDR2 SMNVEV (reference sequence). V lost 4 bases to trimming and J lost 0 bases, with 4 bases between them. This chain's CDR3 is CASSSTSYEQYF. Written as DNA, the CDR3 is TGTGCCAGCAGTTCGACCTCCTACGAGCAGTACTTC.

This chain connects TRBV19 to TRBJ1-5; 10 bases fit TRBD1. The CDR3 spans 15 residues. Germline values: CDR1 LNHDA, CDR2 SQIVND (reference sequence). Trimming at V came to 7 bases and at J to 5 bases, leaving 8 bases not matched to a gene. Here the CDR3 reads CASTPQTGGHQPQHF. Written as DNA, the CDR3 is TGTGCCAGTACCCCCCAGACAGGGGGCCATCAGCCCCAGCATTTT.

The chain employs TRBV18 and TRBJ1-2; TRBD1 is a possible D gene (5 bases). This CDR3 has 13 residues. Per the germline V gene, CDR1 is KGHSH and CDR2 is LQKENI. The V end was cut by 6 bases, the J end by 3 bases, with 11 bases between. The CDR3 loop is CASSADSDYGYTF. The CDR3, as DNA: TGTGCCAGCTCGGCAGACAGCGACTATGGCTACACCTTC.

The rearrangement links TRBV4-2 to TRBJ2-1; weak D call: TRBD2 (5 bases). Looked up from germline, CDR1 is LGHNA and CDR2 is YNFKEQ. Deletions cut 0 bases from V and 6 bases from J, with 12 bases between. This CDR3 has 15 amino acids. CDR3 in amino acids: CASSQDEGASNEQFF. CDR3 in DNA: TGTGCCAGCAGCCAAGATGAGGGAGCATCCAATGAGCAGTTCTTC.

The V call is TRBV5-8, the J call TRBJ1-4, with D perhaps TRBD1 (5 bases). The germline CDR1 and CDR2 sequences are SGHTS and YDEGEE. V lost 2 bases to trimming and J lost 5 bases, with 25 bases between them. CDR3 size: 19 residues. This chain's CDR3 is CASSFPPWVPGDRNEKLFF. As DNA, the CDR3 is TGTGCCAGCAGCTTTCCGCCCTGGGTACCGGGGGATCGCAATGAAAAACTGTTTTTT.

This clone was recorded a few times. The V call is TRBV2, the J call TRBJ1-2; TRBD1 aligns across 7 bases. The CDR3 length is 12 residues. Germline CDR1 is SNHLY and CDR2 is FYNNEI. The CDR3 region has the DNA TGTGCGTCAGAAGGGGGCGTTTATGGCTACACCTTC. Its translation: CASEGGVYGYTF.

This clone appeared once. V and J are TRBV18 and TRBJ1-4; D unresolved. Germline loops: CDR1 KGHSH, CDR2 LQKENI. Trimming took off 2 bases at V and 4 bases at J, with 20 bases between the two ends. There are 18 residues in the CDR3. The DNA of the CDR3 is TGTGCCAGCTCACCATACTTCCAGACGGCAGGCAGTAATGAAAAACTGTTTTTT. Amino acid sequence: CASSPYFQTAGSNEKLFF. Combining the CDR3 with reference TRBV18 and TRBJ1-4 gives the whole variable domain NAGVMQNPRHLVRRRGQEARLRCSPMKGHSHVYWYRQLPEEGLKFMVYLQKENIIDESGMPKERFSAEFPKEGPSILRIQQVVRGDSAAYFCASSPYFQTAGSNEKLFFGSGTQLSVL.

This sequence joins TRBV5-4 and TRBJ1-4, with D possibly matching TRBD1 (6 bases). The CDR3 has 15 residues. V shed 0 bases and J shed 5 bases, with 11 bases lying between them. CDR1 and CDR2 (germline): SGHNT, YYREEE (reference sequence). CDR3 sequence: CASSLDPRGNEKLFF. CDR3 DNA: TGTGCCAGCAGCTTGGATCCCAGGGGAAATGAAAAACTGTTTTTT.

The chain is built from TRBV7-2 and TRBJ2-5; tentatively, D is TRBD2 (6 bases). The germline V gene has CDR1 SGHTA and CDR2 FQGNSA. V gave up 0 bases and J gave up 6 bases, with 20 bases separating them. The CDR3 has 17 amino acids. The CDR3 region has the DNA TGTGCCAGCAGCTTAGCGTGGTTGGGACTGGCGCGACAGACCCAGTACTTC. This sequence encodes CASSLAWLGLARQTQYF.

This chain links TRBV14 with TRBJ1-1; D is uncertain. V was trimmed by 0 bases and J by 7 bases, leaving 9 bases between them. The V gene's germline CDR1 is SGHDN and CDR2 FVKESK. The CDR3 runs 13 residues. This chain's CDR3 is CASSQESWSEAFF. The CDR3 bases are TGTGCCAGCAGCCAAGAAAGTTGGAGTGAAGCTTTCTTT.